This TCR beta chain was sequenced in a study of OX40 agonist ivuxolimab in advanced cancers. Study conclusions and caveats: People who partly responded at 0.1-3.0 mg/kg had some of the least clonal expansion seen.

As concerns this clone: Its specificity is unknown.

Only in-frame clones appear in the TCRdb table, and some are missing; sequencing was by immunoSEQ multiplex PCR. The sample consists of under 90,000 clones, roughly 90% of them appearing once. V was clipped by 9 bases and J by 8 bases; unmatched bases: 6. The CDR3 covers 11 residues. Germline assignment: CDR1 MNHEY and CDR2 SMNVEV (reference sequence). This chain links TRBV27 with TRBJ1-2, with TRBD1 matching over 7 bases. The clonotype was recovered from an adult with an advanced solid tumor such as melanoma, head and neck, liver or kidney cancer. Material: CD4+ or CD8+ T cells sorted from blood, obtained in a trial of the OX40 agonist ivuxolimab. The CDR3: CARDRVVGYTF. CDR3 in DNA: TGTGCCAGAGACAGGGTTGTCGGCTACACCTTC.